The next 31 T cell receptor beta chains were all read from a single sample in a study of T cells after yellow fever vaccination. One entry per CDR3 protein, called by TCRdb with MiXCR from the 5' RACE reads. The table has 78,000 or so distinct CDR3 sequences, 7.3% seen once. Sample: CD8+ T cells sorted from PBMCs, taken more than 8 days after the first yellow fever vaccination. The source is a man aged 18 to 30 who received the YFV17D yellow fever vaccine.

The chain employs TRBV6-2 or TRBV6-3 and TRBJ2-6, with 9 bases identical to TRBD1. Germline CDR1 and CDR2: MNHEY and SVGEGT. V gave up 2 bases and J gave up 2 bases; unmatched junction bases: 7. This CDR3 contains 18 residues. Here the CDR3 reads CASSYTIGTGTGANVLTF. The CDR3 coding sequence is TGTGCCAGCAGTTACACCATTGGGACAGGGACTGGGGCCAACGTCCTGACTTTC.

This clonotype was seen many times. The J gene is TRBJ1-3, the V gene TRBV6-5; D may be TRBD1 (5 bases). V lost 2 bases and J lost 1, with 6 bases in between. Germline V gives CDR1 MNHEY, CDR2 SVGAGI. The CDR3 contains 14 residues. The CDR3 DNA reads TGTGCCAGCAGTTACCAGGGATCTGGAAACACCATATATTTT. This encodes CASSYQGSGNTIYF.

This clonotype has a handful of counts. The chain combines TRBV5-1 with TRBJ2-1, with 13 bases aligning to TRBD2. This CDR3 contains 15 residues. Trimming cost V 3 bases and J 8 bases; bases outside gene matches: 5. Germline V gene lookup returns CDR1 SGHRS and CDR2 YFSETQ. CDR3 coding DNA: TGCGCCAGCAGCTCCACTAGCGGGGGGGCTTATGAGCAGTTCTTC. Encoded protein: CASSSTSGGAYEQFF.

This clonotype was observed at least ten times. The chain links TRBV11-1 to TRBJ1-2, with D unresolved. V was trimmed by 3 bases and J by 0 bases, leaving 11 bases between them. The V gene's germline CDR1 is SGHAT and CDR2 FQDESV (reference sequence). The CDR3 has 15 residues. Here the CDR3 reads CASSFARQTNYGYTF. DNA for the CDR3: TGTGCCAGCAGCTTCGCCCGGCAAACTAACTATGGCTACACCTTC.

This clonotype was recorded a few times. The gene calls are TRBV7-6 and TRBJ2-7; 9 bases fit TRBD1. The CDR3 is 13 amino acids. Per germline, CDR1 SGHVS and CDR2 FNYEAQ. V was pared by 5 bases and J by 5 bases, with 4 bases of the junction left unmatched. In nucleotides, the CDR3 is TGTGCCAGCAGCCCAGACAGGGGGGACGAGCAGTACTTC. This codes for CASSPDRGDEQYF.

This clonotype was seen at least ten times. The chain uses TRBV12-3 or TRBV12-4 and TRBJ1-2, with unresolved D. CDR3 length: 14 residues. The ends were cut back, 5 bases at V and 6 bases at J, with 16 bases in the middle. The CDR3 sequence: CASSPGPPGDGYTF. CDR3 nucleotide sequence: TGTGCCAGCAGTCCCGGACCTCCCGGGGATGGCTACACCTTC.

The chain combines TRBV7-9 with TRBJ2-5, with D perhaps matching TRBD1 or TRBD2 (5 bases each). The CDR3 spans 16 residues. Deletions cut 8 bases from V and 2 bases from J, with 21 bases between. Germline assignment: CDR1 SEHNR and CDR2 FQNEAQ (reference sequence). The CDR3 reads CASGTWDQRLQETQYF. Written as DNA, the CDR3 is TGTGCCAGCGGGACCTGGGACCAGCGCTTACAAGAGACCCAGTACTTC.

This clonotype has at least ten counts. CDR3 bases: TGTGCCAGCAGTTATTTGGAGACCCAGTACTTC. As protein: CASSYLETQYF. This chain uses TRBV6-5 with TRBJ2-5; no clear D gene. Trimming pared 3 bases from V and 5 bases from J, leaving 4 bases between. CDR1 MNHEY and CDR2 SVGAGI come from the germline V gene. This CDR3 comprises 11 residues.

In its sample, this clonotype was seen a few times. The CDR3 here is CASSQEYTGEVDTQYF. CDR3 bases: TGCGCCAGCAGCCAAGAGTATACAGGGGAGGTAGATACGCAGTATTTT. The gene calls are TRBV4-1 and TRBJ2-3; D may be TRBD1 (7 bases). V dropped 0 bases and J dropped 5 bases, with 15 bases sitting between them. Germline assignment: CDR1 MGHRA and CDR2 YSYEKL. The CDR3 runs to 16 residues.

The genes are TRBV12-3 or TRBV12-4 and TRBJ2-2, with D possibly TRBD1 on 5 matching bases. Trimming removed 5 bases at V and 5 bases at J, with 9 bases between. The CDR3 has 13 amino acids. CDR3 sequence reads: CASSRSGTGELFF. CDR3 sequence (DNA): TGTGCCAGCAGTCGATCAGGGACCGGGGAGCTGTTTTTT.

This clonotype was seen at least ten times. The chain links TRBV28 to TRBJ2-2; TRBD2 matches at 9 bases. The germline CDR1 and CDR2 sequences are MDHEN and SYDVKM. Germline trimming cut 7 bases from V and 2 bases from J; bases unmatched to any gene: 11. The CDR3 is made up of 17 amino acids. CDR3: CASKGSVAGANTGELFF. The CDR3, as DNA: TGTGCCAGCAAGGGGTCCGTAGCGGGGGCTAACACCGGGGAGCTGTTTTTT.

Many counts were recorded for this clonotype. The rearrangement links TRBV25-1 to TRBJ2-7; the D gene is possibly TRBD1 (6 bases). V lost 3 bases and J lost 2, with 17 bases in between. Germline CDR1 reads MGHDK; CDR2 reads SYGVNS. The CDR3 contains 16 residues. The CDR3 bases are TGTGCCAGCAGTGACCCTCAGGGGAGTCCTCCCTACGAGCAGTACTTC. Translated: CASSDPQGSPPYEQYF.

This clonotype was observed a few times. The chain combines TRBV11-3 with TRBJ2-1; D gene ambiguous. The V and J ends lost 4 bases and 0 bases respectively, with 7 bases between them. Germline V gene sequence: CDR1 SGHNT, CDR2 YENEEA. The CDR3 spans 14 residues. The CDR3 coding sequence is TGTGCCAGCAGCTCTCCACTCTCCTACAATGAGCAGTTCTTC. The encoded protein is CASSSPLSYNEQFF.

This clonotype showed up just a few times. CDR3 protein: CASSIQGSSYNEQFF. In DNA form, the CDR3 reads TGTGCCAGTAGTATTCAGGGAAGCTCCTACAATGAGCAGTTCTTC. The rearrangement links TRBV19 to TRBJ2-1; D may be TRBD1 (5 bases). Trimming took off 3 bases at V and 0 bases at J, with 9 bases between the two ends. CDR3 size: 15 residues. The germline V gene has CDR1 LNHDA and CDR2 SQIVND (reference sequence).

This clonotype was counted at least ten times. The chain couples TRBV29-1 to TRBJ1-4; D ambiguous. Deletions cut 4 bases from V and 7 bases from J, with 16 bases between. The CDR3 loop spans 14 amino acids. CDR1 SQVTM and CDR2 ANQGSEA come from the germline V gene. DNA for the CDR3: TGCAGCGTTGCCTTTACAGAGTTCGGTGAAAAACTGTTTTTT. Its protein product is CSVAFTEFGEKLFF.

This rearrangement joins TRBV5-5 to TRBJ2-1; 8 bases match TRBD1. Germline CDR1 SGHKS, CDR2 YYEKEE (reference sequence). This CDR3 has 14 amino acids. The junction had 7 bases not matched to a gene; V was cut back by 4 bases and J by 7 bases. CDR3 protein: CASSPGTGGNEQFF. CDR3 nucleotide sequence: TGTGCCAGCAGCCCCGGGACAGGCGGGAATGAGCAGTTCTTC. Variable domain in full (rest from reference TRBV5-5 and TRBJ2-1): DAGVTQSPTHLIKTRGQQVTLRCSPISGHKSVSWYQQVLGQGPQFIFQYYEKEERGRGNFPDRFSARQFPNYSSELNVNALLLGDSALYLCASSPGTGGNEQFFGPGTRLTVL.

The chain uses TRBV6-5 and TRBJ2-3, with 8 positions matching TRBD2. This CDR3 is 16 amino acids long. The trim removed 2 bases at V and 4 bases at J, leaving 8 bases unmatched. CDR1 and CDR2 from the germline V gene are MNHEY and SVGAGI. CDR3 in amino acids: CASSYVGGGRPDTQYF. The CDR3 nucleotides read TGTGCCAGCAGTTACGTAGGCGGGGGGCGACCAGATACGCAGTATTTT.

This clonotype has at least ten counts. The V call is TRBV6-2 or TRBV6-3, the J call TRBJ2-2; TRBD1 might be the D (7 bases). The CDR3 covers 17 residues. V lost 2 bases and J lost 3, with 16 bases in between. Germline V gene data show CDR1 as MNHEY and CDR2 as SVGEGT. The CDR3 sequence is CASSYPTGTRDTGELFF. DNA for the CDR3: TGTGCCAGCAGTTACCCGACAGGGACTCGGGACACCGGGGAGCTGTTTTTT.

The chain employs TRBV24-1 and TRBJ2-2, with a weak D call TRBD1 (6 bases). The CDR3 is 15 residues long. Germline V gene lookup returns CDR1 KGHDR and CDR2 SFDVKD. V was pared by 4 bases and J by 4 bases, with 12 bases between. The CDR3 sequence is CATSDPTGLTGELFF. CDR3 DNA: TGTGCCACCAGTGACCCGACAGGTCTCACCGGGGAGCTGTTTTTT.

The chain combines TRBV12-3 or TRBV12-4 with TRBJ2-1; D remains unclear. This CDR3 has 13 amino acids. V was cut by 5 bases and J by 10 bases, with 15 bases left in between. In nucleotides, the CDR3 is TGTGCCAGCAGTCCGAGGCCCGGGTACGAGCAGTTCTTC. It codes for CASSPRPGYEQFF.

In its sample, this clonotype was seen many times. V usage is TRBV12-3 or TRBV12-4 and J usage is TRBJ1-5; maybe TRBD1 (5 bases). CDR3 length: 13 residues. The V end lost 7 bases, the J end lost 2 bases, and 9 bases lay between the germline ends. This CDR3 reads CASKRGGNQPQHF. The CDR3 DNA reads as TGTGCCAGCAAGCGGGGGGGCAATCAGCCCCAGCATTTT.

The CDR3 spells CASSPTGRQETQYF. For the CDR3, the DNA is TGTGCCAGCAGCCCGACAGGGAGACAAGAGACCCAGTACTTC. This rearrangement joins TRBV5-4 to TRBJ2-5; 7 bases align to TRBD1. This CDR3 has 14 amino acids. After removal of 4 bases from V and 2 bases from J, the junction contained 5 bases not matched to a gene. The germline CDR1 and CDR2 sequences are SGHNT and YYREEE (reference sequence).

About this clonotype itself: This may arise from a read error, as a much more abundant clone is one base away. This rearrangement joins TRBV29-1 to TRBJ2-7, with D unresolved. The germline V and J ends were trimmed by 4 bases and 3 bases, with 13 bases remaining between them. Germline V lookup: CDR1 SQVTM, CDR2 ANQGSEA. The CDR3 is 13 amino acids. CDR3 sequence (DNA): TGCAGCGTTGCATCTAGGAGCTACTACGAGCAGTACTTC. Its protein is CSVASRSYYEQYF.

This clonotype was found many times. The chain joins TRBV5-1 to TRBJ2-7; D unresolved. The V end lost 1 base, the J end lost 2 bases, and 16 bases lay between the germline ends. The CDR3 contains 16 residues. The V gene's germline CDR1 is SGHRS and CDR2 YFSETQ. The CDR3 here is CASSLSSFGEAYEQYV. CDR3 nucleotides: TGCGCCAGCAGCTTGTCGTCATTCGGCGAAGCCTACGAGCAGTACGTC.

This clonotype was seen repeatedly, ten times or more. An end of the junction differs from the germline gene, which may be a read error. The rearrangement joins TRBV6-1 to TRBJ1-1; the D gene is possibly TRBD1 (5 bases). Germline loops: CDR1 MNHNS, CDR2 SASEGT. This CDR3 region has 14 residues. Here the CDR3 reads CASREDRRNTEAFF. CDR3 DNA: TGTGCCAGCAGGGAAGACAGAAGAAACACTGAAGCTTTCTTT.

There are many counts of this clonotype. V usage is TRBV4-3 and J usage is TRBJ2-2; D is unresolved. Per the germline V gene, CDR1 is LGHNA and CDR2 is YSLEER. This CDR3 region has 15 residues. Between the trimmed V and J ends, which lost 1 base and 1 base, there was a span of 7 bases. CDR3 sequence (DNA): TGCGCCAGCAGCCAAGGCTCGGGGAACACCGGGGAGCTGTTTTTT. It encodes CASSQGSGNTGELFF.

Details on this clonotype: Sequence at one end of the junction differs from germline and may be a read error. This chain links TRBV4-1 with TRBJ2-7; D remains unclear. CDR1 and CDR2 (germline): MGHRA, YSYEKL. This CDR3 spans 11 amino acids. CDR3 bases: TGCCCCAGCAGCCAAGCCGGCGAGCAGTACTTC. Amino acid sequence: CPSSQAGEQYF.

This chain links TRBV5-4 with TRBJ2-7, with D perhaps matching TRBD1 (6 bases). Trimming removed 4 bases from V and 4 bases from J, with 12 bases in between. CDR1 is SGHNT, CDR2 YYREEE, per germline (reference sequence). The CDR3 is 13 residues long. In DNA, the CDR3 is TGTGCCAGCAGCCCCGACAGGATATACGAGCAGTACTTC. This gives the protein CASSPDRIYEQYF. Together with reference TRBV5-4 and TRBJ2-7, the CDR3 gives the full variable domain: ETGVTQSPTHLIKTRGQQVTLRCSSQSGHNTVSWYQQALGQGPQFIFQYYREEENGRGNFPPRFSGLQFPNYSSELNVNALELDDSALYLCASSPDRIYEQYFGPGTRLTVT.

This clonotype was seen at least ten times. CDR3 protein: CASSSDRDYEQYF. The CDR3 region has the DNA TGCGCCAGCAGTTCCGACAGGGACTACGAGCAGTACTTC. This chain connects TRBV4-3 to TRBJ2-7; 7 nucleotides line up with TRBD1. The CDR3 length is 13 residues. Germline CDR1 reads LGHNA; CDR2 reads YSLEER. With 6 bases clipped from V and 3 bases from J, the junction kept 5 bases outside the gene matches.

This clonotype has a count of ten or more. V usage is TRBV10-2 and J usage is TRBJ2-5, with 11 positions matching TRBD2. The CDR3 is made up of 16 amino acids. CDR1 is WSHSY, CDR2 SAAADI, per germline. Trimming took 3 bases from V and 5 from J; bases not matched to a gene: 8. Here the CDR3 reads CASSEVVAGGRETQYF. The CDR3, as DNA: TGCGCCAGCAGTGAAGTGGTAGCGGGGGGGCGGGAGACCCAGTACTTC.

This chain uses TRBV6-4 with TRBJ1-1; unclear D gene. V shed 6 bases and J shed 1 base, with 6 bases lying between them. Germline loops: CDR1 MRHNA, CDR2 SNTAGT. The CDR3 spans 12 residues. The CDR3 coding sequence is TGTGCCAGCAGACGATCGAACACTGAAGCTTTCTTT. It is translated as CASRRSNTEAFF.